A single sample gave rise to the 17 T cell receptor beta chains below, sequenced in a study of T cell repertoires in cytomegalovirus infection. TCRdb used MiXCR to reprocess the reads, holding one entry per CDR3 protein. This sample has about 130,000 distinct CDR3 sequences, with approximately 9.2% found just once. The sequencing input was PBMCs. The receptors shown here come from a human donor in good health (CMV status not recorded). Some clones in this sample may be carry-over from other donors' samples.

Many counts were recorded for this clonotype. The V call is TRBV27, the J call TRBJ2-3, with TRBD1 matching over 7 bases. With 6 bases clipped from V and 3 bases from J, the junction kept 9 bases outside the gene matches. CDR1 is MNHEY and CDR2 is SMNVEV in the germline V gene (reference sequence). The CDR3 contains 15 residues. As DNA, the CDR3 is TGTGCCAGCAGCCCCCGGGACAGAAGTACAGATACGCAGTATTTT. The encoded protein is CASSPRDRSTDTQYF.

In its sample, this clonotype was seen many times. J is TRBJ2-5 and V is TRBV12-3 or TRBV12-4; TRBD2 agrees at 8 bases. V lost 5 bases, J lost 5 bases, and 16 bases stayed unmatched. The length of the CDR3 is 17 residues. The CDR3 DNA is TGTGCCAGCAGTCGCGAGCGGGGGCGATTCCCCATTGAGACCCAGTACTTC. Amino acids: CASSRERGRFPIETQYF.

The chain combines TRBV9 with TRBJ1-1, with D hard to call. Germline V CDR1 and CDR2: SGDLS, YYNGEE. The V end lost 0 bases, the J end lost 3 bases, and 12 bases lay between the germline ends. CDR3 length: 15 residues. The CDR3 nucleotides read TGTGCCAGCAGCGTAGAGGCAGAGGGATACACTGAAGCTTTCTTT. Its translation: CASSVEAEGYTEAFF.

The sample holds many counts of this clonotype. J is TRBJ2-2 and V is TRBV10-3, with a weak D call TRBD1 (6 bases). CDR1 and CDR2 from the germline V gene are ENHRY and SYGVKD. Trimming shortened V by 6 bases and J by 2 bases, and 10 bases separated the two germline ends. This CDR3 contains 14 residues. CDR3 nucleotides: TGTGCCATCAGGACAGGCCCAAACACCGGGGAGCTGTTTTTT. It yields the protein CAIRTGPNTGELFF.

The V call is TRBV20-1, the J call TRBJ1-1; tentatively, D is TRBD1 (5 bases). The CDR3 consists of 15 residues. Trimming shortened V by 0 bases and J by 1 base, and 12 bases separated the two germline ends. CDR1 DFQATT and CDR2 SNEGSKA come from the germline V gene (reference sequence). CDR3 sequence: CSARDGGAGNTEAFF. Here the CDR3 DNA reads TGCAGTGCTAGAGATGGTGGGGCTGGGAACACTGAAGCTTTCTTT.

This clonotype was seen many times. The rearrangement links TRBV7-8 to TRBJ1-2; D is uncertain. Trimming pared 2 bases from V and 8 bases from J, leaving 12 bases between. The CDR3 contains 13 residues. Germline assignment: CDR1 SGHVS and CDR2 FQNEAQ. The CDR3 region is CASSLTLNSGYTF. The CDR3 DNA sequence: TGTGCCAGCAGCTTAACCCTCAACTCAGGCTACACCTTC.

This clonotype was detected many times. CDR3 bases: TGTGCCAGCAGAACCCAGGGGGTAAGTCAGCCCCAGCATTTT. Amino acids: CASRTQGVSQPQHF. This chain connects TRBV28 to TRBJ1-5; 7 nucleotides line up with TRBD1. Germline values: CDR1 MDHEN, CDR2 SYDVKM. The CDR3 loop spans 14 amino acids. Germline trimming cut 6 bases from V and 6 bases from J; bases unmatched to any gene: 8.

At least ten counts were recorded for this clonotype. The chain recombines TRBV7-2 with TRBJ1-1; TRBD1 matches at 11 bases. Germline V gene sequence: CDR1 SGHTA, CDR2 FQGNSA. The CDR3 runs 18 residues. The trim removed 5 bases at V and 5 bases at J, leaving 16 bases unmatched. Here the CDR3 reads CASSPQRTGGPTRTEAFF. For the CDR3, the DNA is TGTGCCAGCAGCCCCCAGCGGACAGGGGGCCCCACACGGACTGAAGCTTTCTTT.

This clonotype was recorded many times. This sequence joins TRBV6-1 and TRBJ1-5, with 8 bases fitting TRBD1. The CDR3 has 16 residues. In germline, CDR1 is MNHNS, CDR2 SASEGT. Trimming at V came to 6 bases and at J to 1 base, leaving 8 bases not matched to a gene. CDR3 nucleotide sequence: TGTGCCAGCAGCCCCCAGGGGGCGAGGAGCAATCAGCCCCAGCATTTT. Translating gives CASSPQGARSNQPQHF.

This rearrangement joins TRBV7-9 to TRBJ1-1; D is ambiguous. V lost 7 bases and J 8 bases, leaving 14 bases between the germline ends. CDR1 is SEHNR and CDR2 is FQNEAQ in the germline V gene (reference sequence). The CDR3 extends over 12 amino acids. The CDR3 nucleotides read TGTGCCAGCACCCTAACTACAGCAGAAGCTTTCTTT. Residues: CASTLTTAEAFF.

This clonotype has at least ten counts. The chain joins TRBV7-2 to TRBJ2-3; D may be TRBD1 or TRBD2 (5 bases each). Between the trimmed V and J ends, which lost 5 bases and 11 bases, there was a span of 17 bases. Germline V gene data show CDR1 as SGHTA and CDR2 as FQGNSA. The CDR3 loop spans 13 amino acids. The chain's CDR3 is CASSTSRGPGQYF. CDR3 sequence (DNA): TGTGCCAGCAGCACGTCCCGGGGCCCGGGGCAGTATTTT.

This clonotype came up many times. CDR3 bases: TGTGCCAGCGGGGTCTCTGGAAACACCATATATTTT. Translation gives CASGVSGNTIYF. The chain carries TRBV6-1 and TRBJ1-3; D is unclear. Trimming cost V 8 bases and J 0 bases, with 5 bases left between them. This CDR3 contains 12 residues. Germline V gene sequence: CDR1 MNHNS, CDR2 SASEGT.

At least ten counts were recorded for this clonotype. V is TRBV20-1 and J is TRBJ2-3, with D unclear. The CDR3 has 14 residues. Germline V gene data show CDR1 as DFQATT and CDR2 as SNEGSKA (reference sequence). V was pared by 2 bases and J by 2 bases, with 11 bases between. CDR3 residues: CSARFESTTDTQYF. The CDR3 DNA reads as TGCAGTGCTAGATTTGAATCGACCACAGATACGCAGTATTTT.

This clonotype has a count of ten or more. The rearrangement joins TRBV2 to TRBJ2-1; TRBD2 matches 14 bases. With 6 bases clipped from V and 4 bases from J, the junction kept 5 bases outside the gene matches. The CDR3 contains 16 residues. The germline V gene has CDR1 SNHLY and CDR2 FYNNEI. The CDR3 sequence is CASSGTSGGPYNEQFF. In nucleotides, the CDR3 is TGTGCCAGCAGCGGGACTAGCGGGGGCCCTTACAATGAGCAGTTCTTC.

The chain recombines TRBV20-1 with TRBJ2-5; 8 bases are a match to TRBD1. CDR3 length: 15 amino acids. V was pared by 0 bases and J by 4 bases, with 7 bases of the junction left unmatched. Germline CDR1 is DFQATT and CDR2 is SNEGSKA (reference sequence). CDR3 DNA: TGCAGTGCTAGAGAGTCCCAGGGGGCAGGAGAGACCCAGTACTTC. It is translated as CSARESQGAGETQYF.

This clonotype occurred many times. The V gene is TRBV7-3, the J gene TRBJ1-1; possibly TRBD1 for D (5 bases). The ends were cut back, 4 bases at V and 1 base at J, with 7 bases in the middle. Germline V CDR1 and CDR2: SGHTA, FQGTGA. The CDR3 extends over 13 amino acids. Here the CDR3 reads CASSSQENTEAFF. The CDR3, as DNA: TGTGCCAGCAGCTCACAGGAGAACACTGAAGCTTTCTTT.

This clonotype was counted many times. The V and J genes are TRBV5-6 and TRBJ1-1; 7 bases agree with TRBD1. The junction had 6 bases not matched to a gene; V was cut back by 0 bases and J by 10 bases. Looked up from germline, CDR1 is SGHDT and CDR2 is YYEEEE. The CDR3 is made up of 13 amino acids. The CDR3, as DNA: TGTGCCAGCAGCTTGGCCGGACAGGTGGGAGCTTTCTTT. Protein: CASSLAGQVGAFF. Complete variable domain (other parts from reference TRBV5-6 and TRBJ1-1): DAGVTQSPTHLIKTRGQQVTLRCSPKSGHDTVSWYQQALGQGPQFIFQYYEEEERQRGNFPDRFSGHQFPNYSSELNVNALLLGDSALYLCASSLAGQVGAFFGQGTRLTVV.